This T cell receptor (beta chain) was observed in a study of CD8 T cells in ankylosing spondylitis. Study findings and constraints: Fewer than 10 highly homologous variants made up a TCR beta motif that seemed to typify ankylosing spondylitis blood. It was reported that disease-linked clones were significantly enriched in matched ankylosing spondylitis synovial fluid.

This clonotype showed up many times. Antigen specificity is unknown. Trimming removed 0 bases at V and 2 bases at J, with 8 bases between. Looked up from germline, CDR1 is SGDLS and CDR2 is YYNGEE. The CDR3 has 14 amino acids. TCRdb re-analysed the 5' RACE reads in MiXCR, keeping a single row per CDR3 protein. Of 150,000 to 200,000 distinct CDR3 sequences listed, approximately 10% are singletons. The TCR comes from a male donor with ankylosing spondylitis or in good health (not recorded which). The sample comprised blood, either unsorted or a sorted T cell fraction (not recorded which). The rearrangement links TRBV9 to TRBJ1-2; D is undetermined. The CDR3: CASSVDSGNYGYTF. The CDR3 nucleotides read TGTGCCAGCAGCGTAGATTCAGGAAACTATGGCTACACCTTC.